One sample yielded the 15 T cell receptor beta chains listed below, sequenced in a study of blood T cell repertoires in COVID-19. Generated by immunoSEQ multiplex PCR, the TCRdb table keeps only in-frame clones and is missing some. This table has hundreds of thousands of clones, approximately 90% appearing once. Source material: peripheral blood. The receptors come from a woman in her thirties or forties who had recovered from COVID-19.

This chain uses TRBV18 with TRBJ2-5, with 8 bases aligning to TRBD2. With V trimmed by 3 bases and J by 4 bases, 4 bases remained unmatched. Germline V CDR1 and CDR2: KGHSH, LQKENI. This CDR3 is built from 14 residues. In DNA form, the CDR3 reads TGTGCCAGCTCACCGTCGGGAGGGGCAGAGACCCAGTACTTC. Amino acids: CASSPSGGAETQYF.

This clone was recorded once. The gene calls are TRBV6-2 or TRBV6-3 and TRBJ2-5, with TRBD1 as a possible D gene (6 bases). The CDR3 consists of 16 residues. With 2 bases removed from V and 2 bases from J, the gap between germline ends came to 15 bases. CDR1 MNHEY and CDR2 SVGEGT come from the germline V gene. The CDR3 sequence: CASSYRPGHPQETQYF. CDR3 coding DNA: TGTGCCAGCAGTTACCGACCGGGACACCCTCAAGAGACCCAGTACTTC.

The chain combines TRBV5-6 with TRBJ1-1; D ambiguous. V lost 4 bases and J lost 2, with 18 bases in between. From germline, CDR1 is SGHDT and CDR2 YYEEEE. The CDR3 consists of 16 residues. The CDR3 reads CASSNPREGRNTEAFF. For the CDR3, the DNA is TGTGCCAGCAGCAACCCCCGGGAGGGCCGAAACACTGAAGCTTTCTTT. Complete variable domain (other parts from reference TRBV5-6 and TRBJ1-1): DAGVTQSPTHLIKTRGQQVTLRCSPKSGHDTVSWYQQALGQGPQFIFQYYEEEERQRGNFPDRFSGHQFPNYSSELNVNALLLGDSALYLCASSNPREGRNTEAFFGQGTRLTVV.

V and J are TRBV5-1 and TRBJ1-1; 7 positions agree with TRBD1. Germline V lookup: CDR1 SGHRS, CDR2 YFSETQ. The CDR3 loop spans 15 amino acids. Unmatched junction bases numbered 9, after V lost 4 bases and J lost 3 bases. The CDR3 sequence is CASSPPTGRYTEAFF. The DNA of the CDR3 is TGCGCCAGCAGCCCCCCGACAGGGCGGTACACTGAAGCTTTCTTT.

The V gene is TRBV9, the J gene TRBJ2-7; D perhaps matches TRBD1 (6 bases). Deletions cut 6 bases from V and 4 bases from J, with 14 bases between. Germline loops: CDR1 SGDLS, CDR2 YYNGEE. CDR3 length equals 13 residues. The chain's CDR3 is CASTKGVIYEQYV. The CDR3 DNA sequence: TGTGCCAGCACCAAGGGGGTAATATACGAGCAGTACGTC.

This sequence joins TRBV12-3 or TRBV12-4 and TRBJ2-7; TRBD1 matches 11 bases. The CDR3 loop spans 13 amino acids. Losses at the gene ends were 5 bases for V and 7 bases for J; bases not matched to a gene: 4. CDR3 region: CASSTRDRGEQYF. The CDR3 DNA reads as TGTGCCAGCAGTACCCGGGACAGGGGGGAGCAGTACTTC.

The chain is built from TRBV6-5 and TRBJ2-1; D perhaps matches TRBD2 (7 bases). This CDR3 region has 15 residues. The V end was cut by 4 bases, the J end by 8 bases, with 18 bases between. CDR1 is MNHEY, CDR2 SVGAGI, per germline. CDR3 residues: CASSSRGAPRDEQFF. DNA for the CDR3: TGTGCCAGCAGTTCCCGGGGGGCGCCCAGGGATGAGCAGTTCTTC.

The rearrangement links TRBV7-6 to TRBJ2-3; maybe TRBD2 (6 bases). CDR1 and CDR2 (germline): SGHVS, FNYEAQ. V was shortened by 7 bases and J by 7 bases, with 18 bases between the two germline ends. This CDR3 region has 14 residues. The CDR3 DNA reads TGTGCCAGCACCCCGTCGGGGGTCCGGCATACGCAGTATTTT. Encoded protein: CASTPSGVRHTQYF.

CDR3: CASSRGQGNGETQYF. As DNA, the CDR3 is TGTGCCAGCAGCCGGGGACAGGGGAACGGAGAGACCCAGTACTTC. The chain has TRBV7-2 and TRBJ2-5, with 10 bases identical to TRBD1. V was pared by 5 bases and J by 4 bases, with 7 bases of the junction left unmatched. Germline CDR1 and CDR2: SGHTA and FQGNSA. This CDR3 has 15 residues.

The chain uses TRBV5-4 and TRBJ1-5; tentatively, D is TRBD1 (5 bases). Germline lookup yields CDR1 SGHNT and CDR2 YYREEE (reference sequence). V was shortened by 4 bases and J by 7 bases, with 12 bases between the two germline ends. This CDR3 spans 13 amino acids. CDR3 in amino acids: CASSLGPGQPQHF. The CDR3 DNA sequence: TGTGCCAGCAGCCTGGGGCCCGGGCAGCCCCAGCATTTT.

For the CDR3, the DNA is TGTGCCAGCAGCCAAGCGGGATGGGGCACTGAAGCTTTCTTT. It specifies CASSQAGWGTEAFF. The chain couples TRBV14 to TRBJ1-1; D remains unclear. The CDR3 runs 14 residues. Looked up from germline, CDR1 is SGHDN and CDR2 is FVKESK. V lost 1 base and J lost 4, with 10 bases in between. Variable domain in full (rest from reference TRBV14 and TRBJ1-1): EAGVTQFPSHSVIEKGQTVTLRCDPISGHDNLYWYRRVMGKEIKFLLHFVKESKQDESGMPNNRFLAERTGGTYSTLKVQPAELEDSGVYFCASSQAGWGTEAFFGQGTRLTVV.

In DNA form, the CDR3 reads TGTGCCAGCAGCGTAGTCGGGGGAGTAGCAGATACGCAGTATTTT. This sequence encodes CASSVVGGVADTQYF. The chain is built from TRBV9 and TRBJ2-3, with D possibly being TRBD2 (6 bases). Between the trimmed V and J ends, which lost 0 bases and 4 bases, there was a span of 12 bases. Germline-derived CDR1 and CDR2 are SGDLS and YYNGEE. The CDR3 contains 15 residues.

The genes are TRBV19 and TRBJ1-2; 10 bases are a match to TRBD1. Germline loops: CDR1 LNHDA, CDR2 SQIVND (reference sequence). CDR3 length equals 14 residues. Trimming at V came to 9 bases and at J to 8 bases, leaving 12 bases not matched to a gene. CDR3 in DNA: TGTGCCAGCAGGACAGGGGGGGGCCCGGGAGGCTACACCTTC. This encodes CASRTGGGPGGYTF. Full variable domain (remainder filled in from reference TRBV19 and TRBJ1-2): DGGITQSPKYLFRKEGQNVTLSCEQNLNHDAMYWYRQDPGQGLRLIYYSQIVNDFQKGDIAEGYSVSREKKESFPLTVTSAQKNPTAFYLCASRTGGGPGGYTFGSGTRLTVV.

The rearrangement joins TRBV27 to TRBJ1-2; a possible D gene is TRBD1 (5 bases). CDR3 size: 14 residues. Per the germline V gene, CDR1 is MNHEY and CDR2 is SMNVEV (reference sequence). Trimming took off 6 bases at V and 3 bases at J, with 14 bases between the two ends. The CDR3 DNA reads as TGTGCCAGCAGCCCCGTAACAGGATACTATGGCTACACCTTC. It is translated as CASSPVTGYYGYTF.

The chain carries TRBV19 and TRBJ1-2, with 9 bases identical to TRBD1. Germline CDR1 LNHDA, CDR2 SQIVND (reference sequence). The CDR3 covers 15 residues. V shed 3 bases, J shed 8 bases, and the junction held 10 bases outside the gene matches. CDR3 in amino acids: CASSMETGGAGGYTF. The DNA of the CDR3 is TGTGCCAGTAGTATGGAAACAGGGGGCGCGGGCGGCTACACCTTC.